This T cell receptor (beta chain) comes out of a study of CD8 T cells in Susac syndrome (dated by TCRdb to between 2019 and 2020). With respect to the entire study: The study used repertoire sequencing to test whether antigen drove CD8+ T cell activation and differentiation in Susac syndrome. Summary of the overall study and its limitations: The number of individuals in the TCR sequencing and HLA analysis was recognized as being relatively small.

Peripheral blood CD8+ and CD4+ T cells from healthy donors, Susac syndrome patients and multiple sclerosis patients were profiled using high-throughput TCR beta sequencing. Treatment-naive patients with stable or active relapsing-remitting disease fulfilling revised McDonald criteria were used as multiple sclerosis controls. CD8+ TEMRA cells were enriched by FACS, while bulk CD8+ and CD4+ T cells were purified by magnetic negative isolation. Blood was collected in EDTA tubes and processed within 24 hours, with PBMCs isolated through density gradient centrifugation. PBMCs intended for TCR sequencing were cryopreserved in liquid nitrogen and thawed later in a water bath at 37 degrees C. Purity of sorted or isolated CD4+, CD8+ and CD8+ TEMRA cells was at least 90%. Clipping removes 5 bases from V and 1 base from J, with 7 as the unmatched junction base count. The germline V gene supplies CDR1 SGHTA and CDR2 FQGNSA. The CDR3 goes from the cysteine to the phenylalanine over 17 residues. The read is trimmed to its CDR3 DNA, 51 bases read in frame from base 1.

As for this clonotype: This receptor's antigen is unknown. Base qualities are missing; no much larger clone stands one base away.

RNA was extracted with the RNeasy kit and 0.5 to 1 ug was reverse transcribed using random hexamers. The immunoSEQ multiplex PCR assay, covering 54 Vbeta and 13 Jbeta segments, was used to amplify TCR beta CDR3 regions. PCR amplification bias was corrected using a synthetic template baseline for primer optimization and computational correction. The authors processed their data as follows. Reads were assigned to V, D and J genes according to IMGT and analyzed in immunoSEQ Analyzer, with only productive sequences retained. Clonality was calculated as one minus the Shannon entropy normalized by log2 of the number of productive unique sequences. For each patient and control, public and private clones were evaluated within the 100 most prevalent clones. Clones were defined as Susac-specific if absent from the healthy and MS cohorts, from 900 to 1,300 published viral clones and from other ImmuneACCESS disease sequences. The public reads were reprocessed in TCRdb via fastp at Q25 and MiXCR, keeping in-frame beta chains. Here each entry gathers all rows of one CDR3 protein and keeps the most common genes and DNA. The V and J calls shown here were made by TCRdb, not taken from the authors' results. This sample has about 180,000 distinct CDR3 sequences in its table, and approximately 93% of those were observed once. The ten largest make up around 0.097% of the sample.

The sample taken for sequencing was CD4+ T cells from PBMCs. The chain is encoded by TRBV7-2 joined to TRBJ2-7, with 14 bases aligning to TRBD2. This clonotype originated in a human donor with multiple sclerosis. The DNA sequence is given as TGTGCCAGCAGCCCACTTGGGACTAGCGGGAGATCCTACGAGCAGTACTTC. It translates to CASSPLGTSGRSYEQYF.